The present entry profiles one T cell receptor beta chain with its context. What it recognizes is unknown. The method was immunoSEQ multiplex PCR; TCRdb's version includes in-frame clones alone and lacks a portion of them. In the table there are 32,000 or so clones, roughly 86% of which are singletons. This specimen belongs to a study of PD-1 blockade in classical Hodgkin lymphoma. The study, taken as a whole, reports: The authors have not defined what causes the repertoire differences, possibly disease activity or prior therapy. The baseline diversity of complete responders showed similarity to that of newly diagnosed patients.

The time point here: cycle 4 day 1 (C4D1), after less than seven weeks of nivolumab. All patients experienced relapse after autologous stem cell transplantation, and brentuximab vedotin exposure was variable. Using magnetic negative selection, the CD4+ T cells were separated out of thawed PBMCs. Under best response, outcomes were complete response, partial response or progressive disease. The CDR3 extends over 13 amino acids. V lost 0 bases, J lost 1 base, and 6 bases lay in between. Germline CDR1 is GTSNPN and CDR2 is SVGIG (reference sequence). Material: CD4+ T cells from blood, obtained before the fourth cycle of nivolumab. The chain carries TRBV30 and TRBJ1-1, with D hard to call. The TCR sequence derives from a human donor with classical Hodgkin lymphoma. CDR3 coding DNA: TGTGCCTGGAGTGTCCCGGGGAACACTGAAGCTTTCTTT. As protein: CAWSVPGNTEAFF.